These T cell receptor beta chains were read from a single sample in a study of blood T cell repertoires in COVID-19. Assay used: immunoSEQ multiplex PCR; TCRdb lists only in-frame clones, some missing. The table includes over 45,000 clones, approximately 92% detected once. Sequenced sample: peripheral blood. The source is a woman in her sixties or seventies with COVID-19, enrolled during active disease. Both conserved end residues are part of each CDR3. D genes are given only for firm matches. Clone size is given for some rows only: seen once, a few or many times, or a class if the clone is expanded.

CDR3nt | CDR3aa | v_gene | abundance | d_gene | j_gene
TGTGCCAGCAGCTACTACAGGAACACCGGGGAGCTGTTTTTT | CASSYYRNTGELFF | TRBV6-5 | - | - | TRBJ2-2
TGTGCCAGCAATGAGCAGGGGCCCGAGAGCGAAAAACTGTTTTTT | CASNEQGPESEKLFF | TRBV2 | - | - | TRBJ1-4
TGTGCCAGCAGCTTATGGGGCGGGAGAGCCTACGAGCAGTACTTC | CASSLWGGRAYEQYF | TRBV11-2 | - | TRBD2 | TRBJ2-7
TGTGCCAGCAGCTGGGCTAGACAGGGGCCCCAGCATTTT | CASSWARQGPQHF | TRBV6-5 | - | TRBD1 | TRBJ1-5
TGTGCCAGCACCCTGGGACAGGGGTACACCGGGGAGCTGTTTTTT | CASTLGQGYTGELFF | TRBV6-5 | - | TRBD1 | TRBJ2-2
TGTGCCAGCAGCCTCGGACTAGCGGGAGAGACCCAGTACTTC | CASSLGLAGETQYF | TRBV7-2 | - | TRBD2 | TRBJ2-5
TGCAGTGCTGCCGGGGGAGATGAGCAGTTCTTC | CSAAGGDEQFF | TRBV20-1 | - | - | TRBJ2-1
TGTGCTCGTGGCCTGCGGGGGGGAGGGGACTACGAGCAGTACTTC | CARGLRGGGDYEQYF | TRBV12-5 | - | TRBD2 | TRBJ2-7
TGCGCCAGCAACGGGGGGGCCACGAACACTGAAGCTTTCTTT | CASNGGATNTEAFF | TRBV5-1 | - | - | TRBJ1-1
TGTGCCAGCAGCCAAGACGAGACAGTGGGTCTAAACACCATATATTTT | CASSQDETVGLNTIYF | TRBV14 | - | - | TRBJ1-3
TGCGCCAGCAGCCAAGATTTCGGGGGTCCCTTTTACGAGCAGTACTTC | CASSQDFGGPFYEQYF | TRBV4-1 | - | - | TRBJ2-7
TGTGCCAGCCTCTCCCCGGGACAGGGCACCTACGAGCAGTACTTC | CASLSPGQGTYEQYF | TRBV10-3 | once | TRBD1 | TRBJ2-7
TGTGCCAGCAGTTACTCAGGACTATCCCCCTCAGAGCAGTACTTC | CASSYSGLSPSEQYF | TRBV6-5 | once | - | TRBJ2-7
TGTGCCAGCAGCTTCTATCTGGGCGGGGGTGGCTACACCTTC | CASSFYLGGGGYTF | TRBV7-8 | - | - | TRBJ1-2
TGTGCCAGCCGGGGGACCGACGAGCAGTACTTC | CASRGTDEQYF | TRBV7-9 | once | - | TRBJ2-7
TGCGCCAGCAGCCCTATCTGGGGGGCCGGGGAGCTGTTTTTT | CASSPIWGAGELFF | TRBV4-1 | few | - | TRBJ2-2
TGCAGCGGTAGGGGGGGAGGGCCAGCGGGAATTCAAGAGACCCAGTACTTC | CSGRGGGPAGIQETQYF | TRBV29-1 | once | - | TRBJ2-5
TGTGCCATGGGCCGGGGAGCGAATGAGCAGTTCTTC | CAMGRGANEQFF | TRBV10-3 | - | - | TRBJ2-1
TGCGCCAGCAGCCAAGATCGGGAGAGCAATCAGCCCCAGCATTTT | CASSQDRESNQPQHF | TRBV4-3 | once | - | TRBJ1-5
TGTGCCAGCAGTCAGTGGGAGGCAGATACGCAGTATTTT | CASSQWEADTQYF | TRBV6-5 | - | - | TRBJ2-3
TGCGCCAGCAGCCAGGGACAGGGGACCTATGGCTACACCTTC | CASSQGQGTYGYTF | TRBV4-3 | - | TRBD1 | TRBJ1-2
TGCGCCAGCAGCTGGACAGAGTCCGCCCTTGGAAACACCATATATTTT | CASSWTESALGNTIYF | TRBV5-1 | - | - | TRBJ1-3
TGTGCCAGCAGAGAACCAACAGGGTTCGAGCAGTACTTC | CASREPTGFEQYF | TRBV27 | - | - | TRBJ2-7
TGCAGCGTTGCGTGGACAGGGGGATTCTATGGCTACACCTTC | CSVAWTGGFYGYTF | TRBV29-1 | few | TRBD1 | TRBJ1-2
TGTGCCAGCAGCCAAGACGGGGGAGGATATGGCTACACCTTC | CASSQDGGGYGYTF | TRBV3-1/TRBV3-2 | - | - | TRBJ1-2
TGTGCCAGCAGTCCTACCCCCATACGGCCCCAGCATTTT | CASSPTPIRPQHF | TRBV27 | - | - | TRBJ1-5
TGCGCCAGCAGCGCCGGTAGTTCTGGAAACACCATATATTTT | CASSAGSSGNTIYF | TRBV5-1 | - | - | TRBJ1-3